What follows is one T cell receptor (beta chain) and its context. This sample's TCRbeta library carried unique molecular identifier barcodes. TCRdb reprocessed the PCR reads via MiXCR and lists one record per CDR3 protein. The table shows around 410,000 distinct CDR3 sequences, with 11% occurring only once. This entry belongs to a study of T-cell reconstitution after alpha-beta-depleted transplantation in children. The V gene's germline CDR1 is SGHRS and CDR2 YFSETQ. The V end was cut by 1 base, the J end by 5 bases, with 4 bases between. This CDR3 is 12 amino acids long. This chain uses TRBV5-1 with TRBJ2-1, with D uncertain. The sample consisted of PBMCs from the stem cell graft donor, taken from the stem cell graft. The TCR was taken from a human donor who donated a stem cell graft to a child with acute myeloid leukemia. The CDR3, as DNA: TGCGCCAGCAGCTTGCAAGACAATGAGCAGTTCTTC. Protein: CASSLQDNEQFF.